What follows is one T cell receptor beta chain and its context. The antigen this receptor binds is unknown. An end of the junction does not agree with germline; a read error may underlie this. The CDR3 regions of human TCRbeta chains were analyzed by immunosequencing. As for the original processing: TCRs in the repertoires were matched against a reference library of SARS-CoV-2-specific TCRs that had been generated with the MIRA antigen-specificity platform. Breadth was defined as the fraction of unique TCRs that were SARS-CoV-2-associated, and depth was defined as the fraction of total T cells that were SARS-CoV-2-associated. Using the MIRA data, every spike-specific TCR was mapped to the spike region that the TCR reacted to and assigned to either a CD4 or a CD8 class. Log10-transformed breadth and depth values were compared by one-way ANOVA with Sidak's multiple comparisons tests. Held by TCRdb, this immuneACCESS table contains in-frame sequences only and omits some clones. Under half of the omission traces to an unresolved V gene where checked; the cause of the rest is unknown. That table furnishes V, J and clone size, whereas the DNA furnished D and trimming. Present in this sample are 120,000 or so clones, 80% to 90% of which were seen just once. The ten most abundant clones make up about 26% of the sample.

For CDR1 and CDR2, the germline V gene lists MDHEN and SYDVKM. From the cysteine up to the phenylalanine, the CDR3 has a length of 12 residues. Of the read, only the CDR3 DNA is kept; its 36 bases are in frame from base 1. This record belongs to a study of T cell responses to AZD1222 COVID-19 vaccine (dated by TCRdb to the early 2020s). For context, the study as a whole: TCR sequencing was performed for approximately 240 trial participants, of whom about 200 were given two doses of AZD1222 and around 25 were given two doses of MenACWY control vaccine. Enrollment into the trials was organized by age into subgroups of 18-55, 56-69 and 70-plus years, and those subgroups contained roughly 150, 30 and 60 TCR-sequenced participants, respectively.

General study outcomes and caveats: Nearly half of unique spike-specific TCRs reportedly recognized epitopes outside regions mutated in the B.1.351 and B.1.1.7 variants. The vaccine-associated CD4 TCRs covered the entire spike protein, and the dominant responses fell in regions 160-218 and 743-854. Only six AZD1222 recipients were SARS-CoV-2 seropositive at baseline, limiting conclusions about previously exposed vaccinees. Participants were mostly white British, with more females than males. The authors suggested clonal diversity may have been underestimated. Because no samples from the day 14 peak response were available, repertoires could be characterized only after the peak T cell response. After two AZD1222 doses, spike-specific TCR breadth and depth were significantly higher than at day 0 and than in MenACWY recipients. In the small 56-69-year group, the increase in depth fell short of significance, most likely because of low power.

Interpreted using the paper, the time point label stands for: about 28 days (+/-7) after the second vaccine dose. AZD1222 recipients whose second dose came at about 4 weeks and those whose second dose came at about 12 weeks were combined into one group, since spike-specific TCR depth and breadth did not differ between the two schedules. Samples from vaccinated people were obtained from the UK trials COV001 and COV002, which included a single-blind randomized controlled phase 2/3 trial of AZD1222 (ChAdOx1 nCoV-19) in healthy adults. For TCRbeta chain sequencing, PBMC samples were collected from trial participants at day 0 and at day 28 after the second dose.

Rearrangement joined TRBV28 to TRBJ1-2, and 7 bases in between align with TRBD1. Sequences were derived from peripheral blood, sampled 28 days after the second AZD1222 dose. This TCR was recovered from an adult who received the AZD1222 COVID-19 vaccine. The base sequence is TGTGCCAGCAGTTTAACCTCCCAAGGACAGGTCTTC. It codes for CASSLTSQGQVF.